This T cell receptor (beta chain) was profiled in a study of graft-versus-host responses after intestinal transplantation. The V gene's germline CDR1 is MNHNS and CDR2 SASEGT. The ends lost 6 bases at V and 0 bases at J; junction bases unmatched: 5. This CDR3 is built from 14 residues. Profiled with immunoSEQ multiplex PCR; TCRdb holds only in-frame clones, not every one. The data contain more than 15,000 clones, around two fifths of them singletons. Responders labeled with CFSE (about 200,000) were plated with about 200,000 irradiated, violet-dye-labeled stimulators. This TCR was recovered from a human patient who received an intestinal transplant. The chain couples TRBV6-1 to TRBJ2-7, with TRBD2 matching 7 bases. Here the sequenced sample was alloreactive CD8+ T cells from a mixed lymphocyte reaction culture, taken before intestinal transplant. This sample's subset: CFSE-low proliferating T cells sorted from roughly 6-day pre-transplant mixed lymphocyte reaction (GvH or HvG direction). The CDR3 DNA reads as TGTGCCAGCAGCCCCAGCGGGACCTCCTACGAGCAGTACTTC. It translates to CASSPSGTSYEQYF.